This is a list of T cell receptor beta chains from one sample in a study of CD8+ T cells in alopecia areata. Repertoires were generated with immunoSEQ multiplex PCR, while TCRdb's copy carries only in-frame clones and drops some. The sample records 150,000 to 200,000 clones, roughly 60% being singletons. The specimen was CD4+ T cells sorted from blood, collected at week 24, from a patient treated with tofacitinib. These receptors were obtained from a human donor with alopecia areata. CDR3s include the opening cysteine and the closing phenylalanine or tryptophan. The D gene is left open where the match is weak. Where a row states a size, it is once, few, many or the class of an expanded clone; other rows omit it.

cdr3_length d_call clone_size j_call v_call cdr3_nt cdr3_aa
15 NA few TRBJ2-4 TRBV10-2 TGCGCCAGCAGAGACACCCCTGGTGCCAAAAACATTCAGTACTTC CASRDTPGAKNIQYF
13 NA few TRBJ2-2 TRBV10-1 TGCGCCAGCTCTGCCCCGAACACCGGGGAGCTGTTTTTT CASSAPNTGELFF
12 NA NA TRBJ1-5 TRBV25-1 TGTGCCAGCAGTGTCGGAAGCCAGCCCCAGCATTTT CASSVGSQPQHF
15 TRBD1 NA TRBJ1-5 TRBV19 TGTGCCAGTAGTATCGGGACAGGGCCAGGGCAGCCCCAGCATTTT CASSIGTGPGQPQHF
16 NA NA TRBJ1-5 TRBV4-3 TGCGCCAGCAGCCAAGATCTGTTAGGGAGCAATCAGCCCCAGCATTTT CASSQDLLGSNQPQHF
13 NA NA TRBJ1-1 TRBV4-3 TGCGCCAGCAGCCAAGAAGGTCGGCAGGAAGCTTTCTTT CASSQEGRQEAFF
15 NA NA TRBJ1-2 TRBV30 TGTGCCTGGAGTGTAACGGGCCGGACGAGATATCTCTACACCTTC CAWSVTGRTRYLYTF
15 NA NA TRBJ2-6 TRBV7-2 TGTGCCAGCACTATAAGGGGCGCAGGGGCCAACGTCCTGACTTTC CASTIRGAGANVLTF
15 TRBD1 few TRBJ1-1 TRBV30 TGTGCCTGGAGTGCACCGGGACAGTCGAACACTGAAGCTTTCTTT CAWSAPGQSNTEAFF
13 NA NA TRBJ1-2 TRBV7-2 TGTGCCAGCAGCTTACAACAGGGCGGAGGCTACACCTTC CASSLQQGGGYTF
15 NA NA TRBJ1-6 TRBV5-4 TGTGCCAGCAGCTTGGGGGCGCGGGGGGATTCACCCCTCCACTTT CASSLGARGDSPLHF
12 NA few TRBJ2-3 TRBV5-6 TGTGCCAGCAGCGCCCTGACTAGAACGCAGTATTTT CASSALTRTQYF
13 NA NA TRBJ2-1 TRBV29-1 TGCAGCGTTGAATGGCGGCGGGGTTTTGAGCAGTTCTTC CSVEWRRGFEQFF